These T cell receptor beta chains were read from a single sample in a study of Ad26.COV2.S vaccination and SARS-CoV-2 variants. Data came from immunoSEQ multiplex PCR; TCRdb stores just in-frame clones and leaves some out. The table lists 300,000 to 400,000 clones, around four fifths of them singletons, with 2% to 2.5% in the top ten. The starting material was peripheral blood, obtained in a trial of Ad26.COV2.S vaccine versus placebo. Receptors were obtained from a person aged 18-60 years who received the Ad26.COV2.S COVID-19 vaccine or a placebo. Both conserved end residues are part of each CDR3. D genes are given only for firm matches. Clone size appears in some rows only: once, few, many, or a class for an expanded clone.

J gene,CDR3 length,D gene,clone size,V gene,CDR3 protein,CDR3 DNA
TRBJ1-3,14,-,-,TRBV29-1,CSVAQGGAGNTIYF,TGCAGCGTCGCTCAGGGAGGAGCGGGAAACACCATATATTTT
TRBJ2-2,13,-,once,TRBV12-3/TRBV12-4,CASSVRGLGELFF,TGTGCCAGCAGCGTCCGGGGGCTCGGGGAGCTGTTTTTT
TRBJ1-6,13,-,-,TRBV7-3,CASSLGHDSPLHF,TGTGCCAGCAGCTTGGGACACGACTCACCCCTCCACTTT
TRBJ1-2,13,-,-,TRBV18,CASSQGVRDGYTF,TGTGCCAGCTCACAGGGGGTTCGGGATGGCTACACCTTC
TRBJ1-2,13,-,-,TRBV30,CAWSVSTFYGYTF,TGTGCCTGGAGTGTGTCCACCTTCTATGGCTACACCTTC
TRBJ2-1,10,-,-,TRBV7-9,CASSAGPQFF,TGTGCCAGCAGTGCCGGGCCCCAGTTCTTC
TRBJ2-5,11,-,-,TRBV20-1,CSARVSETQYF,TGCAGTGCTAGAGTTTCCGAGACCCAGTACTTC
TRBJ2-5,11,-,-,TRBV30,CAWSVSETQYF,TGTGCCTGGAGTGTAAGTGAGACCCAGTACTTC
TRBJ1-5,13,-,-,TRBV12-3/TRBV12-4,CASSLDRNQPQHF,TGTGCCAGCAGTTTGGACAGAAATCAGCCCCAGCATTTT
TRBJ1-4,16,-,-,TRBV5-8,CASSLGTATTNEKLFF,TGTGCCAGCAGCTTGGGGACCGCGACAACGAATGAAAAACTGTTTTTT
TRBJ2-3,15,TRBD2,-,TRBV5-1,CASSLTSGGADTQYF,TGCGCCAGCAGCTTGACTAGCGGGGGGGCAGATACGCAGTATTTT
TRBJ1-2,14,-,once,TRBV24-1,CATSDSGAPSGYTF,TGTGCCACCAGTGATTCGGGAGCGCCGAGTGGCTACACCTTC
TRBJ2-1,16,TRBD2,-,TRBV6-2/TRBV6-3,CASSTIAGKGWNEQFF,TGTGCCAGCAGTACCATAGCGGGGAAGGGGTGGAATGAGCAGTTCTTC
TRBJ2-3,16,-,-,TRBV7-2,CASSLGGGYSTDTQYF,TGTGCCAGCAGCTTAGGCGGGGGCTACAGCACAGATACGCAGTATTTT
TRBJ1-1,13,-,-,TRBV3-1/TRBV3-2,CASSHRVNTEAFF,TGTGCCAGCAGCCACAGAGTAAATACTGAAGCTTTCTTT
TRBJ1-1,15,-,-,TRBV5-1,CASSLGDGGGTEAFF,TGCGCCAGCAGCCTGGGGGACGGCGGGGGCACTGAAGCTTTCTTT
TRBJ1-6,16,TRBD1,-,TRBV4-2,CASSQEAGQRHSPLHF,TGTGCCAGCAGCCAAGAGGCGGGACAGCGGCATTCACCCCTCCACTTT
TRBJ1-5,17,-,-,TRBV5-6,CASSRSPGGSGNQPQHF,TGTGCCAGCAGCCGGTCCCCGGGGGGGTCGGGCAATCAGCCCCAGCATTTT
TRBJ2-3,14,-,-,TRBV30,CAWSWAGLTDTQYF,TGTGCCTGGAGCTGGGCGGGTCTCACAGATACGCAGTATTTT
TRBJ1-2,13,-,-,TRBV6-1,CASSEVRASGYTF,TGTGCCAGCAGTGAAGTTCGAGCTAGTGGCTACACCTTC
TRBJ2-3,15,-,-,TRBV11-3,CASSLDPVSWDTQYF,TGTGCCAGCAGCTTAGATCCTGTCAGTTGGGATACGCAGTATTTT
TRBJ2-7,12,-,-,TRBV18,CASSPSSYEQYF,TGTGCCAGCTCACCGAGTTCCTACGAGCAGTACTTC
TRBJ1-2,15,TRBD1,-,TRBV30,CAWSSETGFNYGYTF,TGTGCCTGGAGTTCCGAGACAGGGTTTAACTATGGCTACACCTTC
TRBJ1-1,13,-,few,TRBV27,CASKAQGGTEAFF,TGTGCCAGCAAAGCCCAGGGAGGAACTGAAGCTTTCTTT
TRBJ2-1,19,TRBD2,-,TRBV5-8,CASSGQWTSGGTSYNEQFF,TGTGCCAGCAGTGGCCAATGGACTAGCGGGGGGACATCCTACAATGAGCAGTTCTTC
TRBJ1-2,11,-,once,TRBV3-1/TRBV3-2,CASSLKDGYTF,TGTGCCAGCAGCCTTAAAGATGGCTACACCTTC
TRBJ2-1,13,-,-,TRBV2,CASSVIQYNEQFF,TGTGCCAGCAGTGTCATACAATACAATGAGCAGTTCTTC